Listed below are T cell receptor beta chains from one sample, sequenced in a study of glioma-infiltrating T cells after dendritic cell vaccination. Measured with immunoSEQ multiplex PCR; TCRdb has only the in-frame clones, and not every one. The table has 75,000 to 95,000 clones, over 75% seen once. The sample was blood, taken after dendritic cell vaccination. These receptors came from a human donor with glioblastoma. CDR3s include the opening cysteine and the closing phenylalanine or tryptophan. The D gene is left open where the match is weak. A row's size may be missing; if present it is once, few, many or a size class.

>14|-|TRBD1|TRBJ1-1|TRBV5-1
CASSGTVAGTEAFF
TGCGCCAGCAGCGGGACAGTGGCGGGAACTGAAGCTTTCTTT
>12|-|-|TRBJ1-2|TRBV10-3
CASRQGVQGYTF
TGTGCCAGCAGACAAGGGGTACAGGGCTACACCTTC
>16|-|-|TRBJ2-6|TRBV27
CASRPAESSGANVLTF
TGTGCCAGCAGGCCAGCGGAGAGCTCTGGGGCCAACGTCCTGACTTTC
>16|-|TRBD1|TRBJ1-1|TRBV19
CASTLGTGGMNTEAFF
TGTGCCAGTACCTTGGGGACAGGGGGGATGAACACTGAAGCTTTCTTT
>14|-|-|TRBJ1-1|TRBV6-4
CASSSGQRNTEAFF
TGTGCCAGCAGTTCCGGACAGAGAAACACTGAAGCTTTCTTT
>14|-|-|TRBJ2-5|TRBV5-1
CASSPSGDQETQYF
TGCGCCAGCAGCCCTTCGGGAGACCAAGAGACCCAGTACTTC
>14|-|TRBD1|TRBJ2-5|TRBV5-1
CASSWGQGGETQYF
TGCGCCAGCAGCTGGGGACAGGGGGGGGAGACCCAGTACTTC
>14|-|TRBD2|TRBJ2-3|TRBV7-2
CASRTSGGADTQYF
TGTGCCAGCAGGACTAGCGGGGGGGCAGATACGCAGTATTTT
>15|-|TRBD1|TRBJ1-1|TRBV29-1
CSVDGLRDRRPEAFF
TGCAGCGTTGACGGGCTTAGGGACAGACGTCCTGAAGCTTTCTTT
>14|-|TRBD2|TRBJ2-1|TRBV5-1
CASSPGGQNNEQFF
TGCGCCAGCAGCCCGGGGGGGCAGAACAATGAGCAGTTCTTC
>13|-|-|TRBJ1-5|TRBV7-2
CASSPQGLGPQHF
TGTGCCAGCAGCCCACAGGGTCTGGGGCCCCAGCATTTT
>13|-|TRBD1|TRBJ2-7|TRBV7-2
CASQVGGQYEQYF
TGTGCCAGCCAAGTAGGGGGACAGTACGAGCAGTACTTC
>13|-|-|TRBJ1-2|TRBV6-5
CASSYGGNVGYTF
TGTGCCAGCAGTTACGGGGGGAACGTGGGCTACACCTTC
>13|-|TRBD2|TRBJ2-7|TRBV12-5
CASALGGTYEQYF
TGTGCTAGTGCCCTGGGGGGGACCTACGAGCAGTACTTC
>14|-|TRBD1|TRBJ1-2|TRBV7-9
CASSFGQGPYGYTF
TGTGCCAGCAGCTTCGGACAGGGGCCCTATGGCTACACCTTC
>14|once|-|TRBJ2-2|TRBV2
CASSSVSRAGELFF
TGTGCCAGCAGTTCGGTCAGTCGGGCCGGGGAGCTGTTTTTT
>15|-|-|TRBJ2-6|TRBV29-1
CSVEFRDSGANVLTF
TGCAGCGTTGAATTTCGAGATTCTGGGGCCAACGTCCTGACTTTC
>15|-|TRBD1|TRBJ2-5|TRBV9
CATKRGTGNQETQYF
TGTGCCACCAAAAGGGGGACAGGGAACCAAGAGACCCAGTACTTC
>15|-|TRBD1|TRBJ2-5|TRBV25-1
CASSGGQGARETQYF
TGTGCCAGCAGTGGGGGACAGGGGGCGCGAGAGACCCAGTACTTC
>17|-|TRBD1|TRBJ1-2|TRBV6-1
CASSALTGAALWYGYTF
TGTGCCAGCAGTGCCCTGACAGGGGCCGCTCTTTGGTATGGCTACACCTTC
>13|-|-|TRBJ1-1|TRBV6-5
CASSPLRNTEAFF
TGTGCCAGCAGTCCCCTCCGGAACACTGAAGCTTTCTTT
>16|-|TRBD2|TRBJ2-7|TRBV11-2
CASSLVQRGDSYEQYF
TGTGCCAGCAGCTTAGTCCAGCGGGGAGACTCCTACGAGCAGTACTTC
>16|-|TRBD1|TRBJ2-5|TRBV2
CASRTRDTGGRETQYF
TGTGCCAGCAGGACCCGGGACACAGGGGGCCGGGAGACCCAGTACTTC
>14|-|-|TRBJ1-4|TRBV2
CASSTRSVNEKLFF
TGTGCCAGCAGTACTCGGAGCGTGAATGAAAAACTGTTTTTT
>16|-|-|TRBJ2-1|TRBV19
CASSPTPSLPNNEQFF
TGTGCCAGTAGTCCAACCCCATCACTACCCAACAATGAGCAGTTCTTC
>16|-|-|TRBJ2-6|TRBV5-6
CASYYALSSGANVLTF
TGTGCCAGCTACTATGCCCTCAGCTCTGGGGCCAACGTCCTGACTTTC
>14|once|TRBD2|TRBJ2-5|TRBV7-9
CASSLVTSEETQYF
TGTGCCAGCAGCTTAGTGACTAGCGAAGAGACCCAGTACTTC